These T cell receptor beta chains were read from a single sample in a study of blood T cell repertoires in COVID-19. Assay: immunoSEQ multiplex PCR; the TCRdb copy retains only in-frame clones and omits some. This repertoire shows a few hundred thousand clones, 75% to 85% found once; its top ten account for about 13%. Sequenced input: peripheral blood. These receptors came from a human donor in a cohort sampled during active COVID-19. CDR3s include the opening cysteine and the closing phenylalanine or tryptophan. A D gene is named only where the DNA matches it firmly. Not every row has a clone size; where given, it reads once, few, many or a size class.

>once|.|TRBJ1-4|TRBV21-1
CASSNSTGEHEKLFF
TGTGCCAGCAGCAACTCGACAGGGGAGCATGAAAAACTGTTTTTT
>.|TRBD2|TRBJ2-1|TRBV29-1
CSVEGKASGHSYNEQFF
TGCAGCGTTGAAGGAAAGGCTAGCGGGCACTCCTACAATGAGCAGTTCTTC
>.|TRBD1|TRBJ1-2|TRBV9
CASSTRQGRGLDYGYTF
TGTGCCAGCAGCACTCGACAGGGTAGAGGTTTGGACTATGGCTACACCTTC
>.|.|TRBJ2-5|TRBV21-1
CARIGGSSGETQYF
TGTGCCCGCATCGGAGGGAGTTCCGGAGAGACCCAGTACTTC
>.|.|TRBJ2-4|TRBV24-1
CATSTPRPRLNIQYF
TGTGCCACCTCGACCCCTAGGCCCAGACTAAACATTCAGTACTTC
>.|.|TRBJ1-4|TRBV19
CASSRERVNEKLFF
TGTGCCAGTAGTCGAGAGAGGGTTAATGAAAAACTGTTTTTT
>.|.|TRBJ1-2|TRBV7-2
CASSLELFREESLQGGYTF
TGTGCCAGCAGCTTAGAGCTATTCCGGGAGGAATCTCTACAGGGTGGCTACACCTTC
>.|.|TRBJ2-5|TRBV6-5
CASSSTGFFQETQYF
TGTGCCAGCAGTTCAACAGGGTTCTTCCAGGAGACCCAGTACTTC
>.|.|TRBJ1-1|TRBV27
CARPGGVEAFF
TGTGCCAGGCCCGGGGGGGTTGAAGCTTTCTTT
>.|.|TRBJ2-7|TRBV28
CASSPPGKRPYEQYF
TGTGCCAGCAGTCCCCCGGGGAAGAGGCCCTACGAGCAGTACTTC
>.|.|TRBJ2-7|TRBV13
CASSLVGLSSYEQYF
TGTGCCAGCAGCTTAGTCGGACTGAGCTCCTACGAGCAGTACTTC
>.|.|TRBJ2-2|TRBV6-5
CASNPAGQTGELFF
TGTGCCAGCAACCCCGCGGGACAGACCGGGGAGCTGTTTTTT
>.|.|TRBJ2-3|TRBV28
CASSKGGSADTQYF
TGTGCCAGCAGCAAGGGGGGGTCCGCAGATACGCAGTATTTT
>.|TRBD1|TRBJ2-7|TRBV29-1
CSAARQGIREQYF
TGCAGCGCAGCGAGACAGGGTATTAGGGAGCAGTACTTC
>once|.|TRBJ1-5|TRBV28
CASRRQGIQPQHF
TGTGCCAGCAGAAGGCAGGGTATTCAGCCCCAGCATTTT
>.|.|TRBJ2-7|TRBV27
CASITPYEQYF
TGTGCCAGCATTACACCCTACGAGCAGTACTTC
>.|.|TRBJ2-1|TRBV5-4
CASSLVGGPYNEQFF
TGTGCCAGCAGCTTGGTCGGGGGGCCCTACAATGAGCAGTTCTTC
>many|TRBD2|TRBJ2-7|TRBV14
CASSQSLAESYEQYF
TGTGCCAGCAGCCAATCTCTAGCGGAGTCCTACGAGCAGTACTTC
>.|.|TRBJ2-5|TRBV6-6
CASSYGGETQYF
TGTGCCAGCAGTTACGGGGGGGAGACCCAGTACTTC
>.|.|TRBJ2-7|TRBV6-1
CASSEPGLYEQYF
TGTGCCAGCAGTGAACCAGGACTCTACGAGCAGTACTTC
>.|TRBD1|TRBJ2-1|TRBV5-1
CASSLTGGEDEQFF
TGCGCCAGCAGCTTAACAGGGGGCGAGGATGAGCAGTTCTTC
>once|TRBD1|TRBJ2-5|TRBV28
CASTPGAGGGWETQYF
TGTGCCAGCACCCCCGGGGCAGGGGGCGGATGGGAGACCCAGTACTTC
>.|TRBD1|TRBJ2-7|TRBV6-1
CASSEGAGGLYEQYF
TGTGCCAGCAGTGAAGGGGCAGGGGGCTTGTACGAGCAGTACTTC
>once|.|TRBJ1-1|TRBV6-1
CASSEPGLYTEAFF
TGTGCCAGCAGTGAACCGGGATTGTACACTGAAGCTTTCTTT
>.|.|TRBJ1-6|TRBV11-2
CASSLAVNNSPLHF
TGTGCCAGCAGCTTAGCGGTGAATAATTCACCCCTCCACTTT
>.|.|TRBJ1-1|TRBV30
CAWSVRGPTEAFF
TGTGCCTGGAGTGTACGGGGTCCCACTGAAGCTTTCTTT
>.|.|TRBJ2-1|TRBV27
CASSSFSAWNVGQFF
TGTGCCAGCAGCAGCTTTAGCGCTTGGAATGTCGGGCAGTTCTTC
>.|.|TRBJ2-1|TRBV7-8
CASSLAPGVGDEQFF
TGTGCCAGCAGCTTAGCGCCGGGAGTTGGTGATGAGCAGTTCTTC
>.|TRBD2|TRBJ2-1|TRBV27
CATGTSGSLNEQFF
TGTGCCACCGGGACTAGCGGGAGTTTAAATGAGCAGTTCTTC